The 22 T cell receptor beta chains below all came from one sample that was sequenced in a study of T cell responses to AZD1222 COVID-19 vaccine (TCRdb year 2021). To prepare the library, the immunoSEQ multiplex PCR assay was applied. As stored in TCRdb, this immuneACCESS dataset retains in-frame rearrangements with V and J assigned. A fraction of the clones does not appear; measured against another copy, unresolved V genes explain less than half of the discrepancy, and the remainder lacks a known reason. The sample table contains about 160,000 clones; only one count was recorded for about nine tenths of them. Roughly 5% of the sample is in the top ten clones. The sample's time point label, decoded: baseline before first vaccination. This sample comprised peripheral blood, obtained on day 0 of AZD1222 vaccination. The receptors originated from an adult in good health.

The rearrangement joins TRBV7-2 to TRBJ1-5; 8 bases are shared with TRBD1. The CDR3 loop spans 15 amino acids. J was trimmed by 5 bases and V by 6 bases; bases with no gene match: 9. Germline V gene lookup returns CDR1 SGHTA and CDR2 FQGNSA. CDR3 DNA: TGTGCCAGCAGTAGATATCCAGGGGGCGATCAGCCCCAGCATTTT. This translates into CASSRYPGGDQPQHF.

This clone appeared a single time. This chain joins TRBV19 and TRBJ2-1; TRBD1 is a possible D gene (6 bases). The CDR3 consists of 14 residues. V was shortened by 6 bases and J by 9 bases, with 18 bases between the two germline ends. Germline CDR1 and CDR2: LNHDA and SQIVND (reference sequence). As DNA, the CDR3 is TGTGCCAGTAGGGAACAGGGCACCTACGGTGAGCAGTTCTTC. As protein: CASREQGTYGEQFF. Complete variable domain (other parts from reference TRBV19 and TRBJ2-1): DGGITQSPKYLFRKEGQNVTLSCEQNLNHDAMYWYRQDPGQGLRLIYYSQIVNDFQKGDIAEGYSVSREKKESFPLTVTSAQKNPTAFYLCASREQGTYGEQFFGPGTRLTVL.

J is TRBJ1-1 and V is TRBV29-1; no definite D call. V was pared by 2 bases and J by 0 bases, with 7 bases between. CDR3 length: 13 amino acids. Germline lookup yields CDR1 SQVTM and CDR2 ANQGSEA. CDR3 region: CSVEKELNTEAFF. Written as DNA, the CDR3 is TGCAGCGTTGAAAAGGAATTGAACACTGAAGCTTTCTTT.

This clone was seen a single time. V is TRBV27 and J is TRBJ2-1; D ambiguous. CDR1 and CDR2 (germline): MNHEY, SMNVEV (reference sequence). The CDR3 consists of 13 residues. The V end was cut by 5 bases, the J end by 0 bases, with 5 bases between. CDR3 DNA: TGTGCCAGCAGTCCCAACTCCTACAATGAGCAGTTCTTC. It is translated as CASSPNSYNEQFF.

This chain links TRBV27 with TRBJ1-5, with D uncertain. Per the germline V gene, CDR1 is MNHEY and CDR2 is SMNVEV (reference sequence). The CDR3 is 13 residues long. Trimming removed 8 bases from V and 7 bases from J, with 15 bases in between. The CDR3 sequence is CASRALSGQPQHF. In DNA form, the CDR3 reads TGTGCCAGCCGGGCTCTAAGCGGGCAGCCCCAGCATTTT.

In nucleotides, the CDR3 is TGTGCCAGCAGTTACAAGTCATACTCTGGAAACACCATATATTTT. Its translation: CASSYKSYSGNTIYF. The J gene is TRBJ1-3, the V gene TRBV6-5, with D unclear. The ends were cut back, 2 bases at V and 0 bases at J, with 8 bases in the middle. Germline CDR1 and CDR2: MNHEY and SVGAGI. The CDR3 runs 15 residues.

The chain couples TRBV30 to TRBJ1-2, with D possibly matching TRBD1 (6 bases). V gave up 3 bases and J gave up 3 bases, with 11 bases separating them. Looked up from germline, CDR1 is GTSNPN and CDR2 is SVGIG (reference sequence). The CDR3 is 13 amino acids. The CDR3 nucleotides are TGTGCCTGGAGACAGGGTTGGGACTATGGCTACACCTTC. Its protein is CAWRQGWDYGYTF.

This clone appeared a few times. The genes are TRBV9 and TRBJ1-6; TRBD1 is a possible D gene (5 bases). The ends were cut back, 4 bases at V and 3 bases at J, with 11 bases in the middle. CDR3 length equals 15 residues. Germline V gives CDR1 SGDLS, CDR2 YYNGEE. The CDR3 protein is CASSQEGNYNSPLHF. CDR3 in DNA: TGTGCCAGCAGCCAGGAGGGGAACTATAATTCACCCCTCCACTTT.

V usage is TRBV7-3 and J usage is TRBJ2-2; TRBD1 aligns across 7 bases. The J segment lost 7 bases and the V segment lost 2 bases, leaving 13 bases of the junction unmatched. CDR3 length equals 17 residues. Germline loops: CDR1 SGHTA, CDR2 FQGTGA. The CDR3 DNA sequence: TGTGCCAGCAGCTTACAAATACAGGGGCCCATGGACGGGGAGCTGTTTTTT. Amino acid sequence: CASSLQIQGPMDGELFF.

V is TRBV6-4 and J is TRBJ2-1; possible D gene TRBD2, 6 bases. Trimming cost V 6 bases and J 3 bases, with 15 bases left between them. The CDR3 contains 15 residues. Germline V gene sequence: CDR1 MRHNA, CDR2 SNTAGT. The CDR3 is CASSSLPGDYNEQFF. In DNA form, the CDR3 reads TGTGCCAGCAGCTCCTTGCCGGGGGACTACAATGAGCAGTTCTTC.

The rearrangement joins TRBV15 to TRBJ1-3; D ambiguous. The CDR3 runs 15 residues. V was shortened by 1 base and J by 11 bases, with 18 bases between the two germline ends. CDR1 and CDR2 from the germline V gene are LNHNV and YYDKDF (reference sequence). CDR3 sequence (DNA): TGTGCCACCAGCAGAGCGGGTCCGGTCCGGAACGCCATATATTTT. It specifies CATSRAGPVRNAIYF.

The sample holds one count of this clone. This sequence joins TRBV7-2 and TRBJ1-1; D unclear. From germline, CDR1 is SGHTA and CDR2 FQGNSA. The ends were cut back, 3 bases at V and 2 bases at J, with 4 bases in the middle. This CDR3 is 12 amino acids long. The CDR3 nucleotides are TGTGCCAGCAGCTTCCGTAACACTGAAGCTTTCTTT. It encodes CASSFRNTEAFF.

The V gene is TRBV4-3, the J gene TRBJ1-3, with a weak D call TRBD1 (5 bases). Germline V gives CDR1 LGHNA, CDR2 YSLEER. Trimming left V 5 bases short and J 0 bases short, with 17 bases between. The length of the CDR3 is 17 residues. The CDR3 here is CASSSHPDSNSGNTIYF. The DNA of the CDR3 is TGCGCCAGCAGCTCTCACCCTGACAGTAACTCTGGAAACACCATATATTTT.

The rearrangement links TRBV18 to TRBJ2-2, with 8 bases matching TRBD2. The V gene's germline CDR1 is KGHSH and CDR2 LQKENI. There are 17 residues in the CDR3. The J segment lost 5 bases and the V segment lost 3 bases, leaving 11 bases of the junction unmatched. The DNA for the CDR3 is TGTGCCAGCTCACCTCTTTCGGCAGGGACTAGTACCGGGGAGCTGTTTTTT. It codes for CASSPLSAGTSTGELFF.

The genes are TRBV6-5 and TRBJ2-5, with D perhaps TRBD1 or TRBD2 (5 bases each). Germline V CDR1 and CDR2: MNHEY, SVGAGI. The CDR3 has 14 amino acids. Trimming pared 0 bases from V and 7 bases from J, leaving 12 bases between. This CDR3 is CASSYSREGGTQYF. CDR3 coding DNA: TGTGCCAGCAGTTACTCCAGGGAAGGAGGGACCCAGTACTTC.

V is TRBV9 and J is TRBJ1-1; D perhaps matches TRBD1 (5 bases). Germline V gene sequence: CDR1 SGDLS, CDR2 YYNGEE. This CDR3 is built from 19 residues. With 0 bases removed from V and 0 bases from J, the gap between germline ends came to 21 bases. CDR3 coding DNA: TGTGCCAGCAGCGTAGCTCCGGGAGTCCCAGACAGTATGAACACTGAAGCTTTCTTT. Amino acid sequence: CASSVAPGVPDSMNTEAFF.

This clone has a handful of counts. The J gene is TRBJ2-1, the V gene TRBV5-1; maybe TRBD2 (6 bases). V shed 4 bases and J shed 2 bases, with 16 bases lying between them. This CDR3 has 16 amino acids. Looked up from germline, CDR1 is SGHRS and CDR2 is YFSETQ. Here the CDR3 reads CASSEGTPITYNEQFF. Written as DNA, the CDR3 is TGCGCCAGCAGCGAAGGGACTCCTATTACCTACAATGAGCAGTTCTTC.

This clone was detected a few times. This sequence joins TRBV1 and TRBJ2-7; TRBD1 is taken as the D call from the table, unchecked against the DNA. TRBV1 is an annotated pseudogene. This CDR3 has 15 amino acids. This CDR3 reads CTSSQEPGQGYEQYF. The CDR3 nucleotides are TGCACCAGCAGCCAAGAACCGGGACAGGGCTACGAGCAGTACTTC.

This clone was detected a few times. This chain uses TRBV6-1 with TRBJ1-1, with TRBD1 identical over 7 bases. The germline V gene encodes CDR1 MNHNS and CDR2 SASEGT. V shed 4 bases, J shed 2 bases, and the junction held 13 bases outside the gene matches. This CDR3 has 17 residues. Here the CDR3 reads CASSGTGTVLPNTEAFF. Written as DNA, the CDR3 is TGTGCCAGCAGTGGTACCGGGACAGTGCTCCCCAACACTGAAGCTTTCTTT.

V gene TRBV7-9 combines with J gene TRBJ2-7; D may be TRBD1 (6 bases). The CDR3 covers 15 residues. Germline CDR1 SEHNR, CDR2 FQNEAQ (reference sequence). Between the trimmed V and J ends, which lost 3 bases and 0 bases, there was a span of 12 bases. CDR3 residues: CASSFVAGVSYEQYF. The CDR3 coding sequence is TGTGCCAGCAGCTTCGTTGCAGGGGTCTCCTACGAGCAGTACTTC.

This rearrangement joins TRBV5-1 to TRBJ1-4, with 7 bases that match TRBD1. The V segment lost 0 bases and the J segment 4 bases; nucleotides outside the gene matches: 3. Germline loops: CDR1 SGHRS, CDR2 YFSETQ. The CDR3 loop spans 15 amino acids. Written as DNA, the CDR3 is TGCGCCAGCAGCTTGGGGACAGGACGTAATGAAAAACTGTTTTTT. Residues: CASSLGTGRNEKLFF.

V gene TRBV6-5 combines with J gene TRBJ2-3; 11 bases map to TRBD2. In germline, CDR1 is MNHEY, CDR2 SVGAGI. With 4 bases clipped from V and 4 bases from J, the junction kept 4 bases outside the gene matches. This CDR3 spans 15 amino acids. The CDR3 here is CASSFTSGSADTQYF. Here the CDR3 DNA reads TGTGCCAGCAGTTTCACTAGCGGGAGCGCAGATACGCAGTATTTT.